One sample yielded the 15 T cell receptor beta chains listed below, sequenced in a study of T cell repertoires in cytomegalovirus infection. TCRdb called the reads again in MiXCR, with one record for every CDR3 protein. The sample shows approximately 110,000 distinct CDR3 sequences, roughly 30% of them seen only once. Their cognate antigens are unknown. The sequencing here drew on CD8+ T cells from cultured PBMCs, taken from culture after CMV antigen stimulation. All receptors come from a human donor in good health (CMV status not recorded). Some clones in this sample may be carry-over from other donors' samples.

The rearrangement joins TRBV4-1 to TRBJ2-2; D is unresolved. The CDR3 runs 14 residues. Trimming pared 6 bases from V and 7 bases from J, leaving 15 bases between. Germline loops: CDR1 MGHRA, CDR2 YSYEKL. CDR3 residues: CASSENAFGGELFF. CDR3 sequence (DNA): TGCGCCAGCAGTGAGAATGCGTTCGGCGGGGAGCTGTTTTTT.

The rearrangement links TRBV10-3 to TRBJ2-7; D is possibly TRBD1 (6 bases). Germline CDR1 ENHRY, CDR2 SYGVKD. This CDR3 comprises 14 residues. V lost 6 bases and J lost 0, with 12 bases in between. The CDR3 protein is CAISGRGLSYEQYF. The CDR3 DNA reads as TGTGCCATCAGCGGCAGGGGCCTCTCCTACGAGCAGTACTTC.

This clonotype was seen a handful of times. This rearrangement joins TRBV7-9 to TRBJ2-1; D uncertain. The germline V and J ends were trimmed by 4 bases and 5 bases, with 12 bases remaining between them. The CDR3 totals 14 residues. The V gene's germline CDR1 is SEHNR and CDR2 FQNEAQ (reference sequence). CDR3 coding DNA: TGTGCCAGCAGCTCTCAATATGGTGACAATGAGCAGTTCTTC. Its protein product is CASSSQYGDNEQFF.

This clonotype has just a few counts. This chain uses TRBV4-1 with TRBJ2-5; D possibly corresponds to TRBD1 (5 bases). V lost 0 bases to trimming and J lost 2 bases, with 19 bases between them. Per germline, CDR1 MGHRA and CDR2 YSYEKL. This CDR3 is built from 18 residues. Here the CDR3 DNA reads TGCGCCAGCAGCCAAGATCGGGTAGAACAGCAGGGTCAAGAGACCCAGTACTTC. Its protein is CASSQDRVEQQGQETQYF.

This clonotype turned up a few times. This sequence joins TRBV4-3 and TRBJ2-7; 12 positions match TRBD1. This CDR3 has 16 residues. V was pared by 3 bases and J by 3 bases, with 6 bases of the junction left unmatched. Looked up from germline, CDR1 is LGHNA and CDR2 is YSLEER. In DNA, the CDR3 is TGCGCCAGCAGCCAGGGGACAGGGGGCGGGAGCTACGAGCAGTACTTC. As protein: CASSQGTGGGSYEQYF.

This clonotype has a handful of counts. The chain joins TRBV7-2 to TRBJ2-3, with a possible D match to TRBD2 (6 bases). From germline, CDR1 is SGHTA and CDR2 FQGNSA. The V gene lost 1 base and the J gene lost 6 bases, with 17 bases spanning the gap. CDR3 length: 16 amino acids. CDR3 sequence: CASSLDVGGEWDTQYF. CDR3 DNA: TGTGCCAGCAGCTTAGATGTGGGGGGTGAGTGGGATACGCAGTATTTT.

This clonotype was recorded at least ten times. The chain is built from TRBV12-3 or TRBV12-4 and TRBJ2-7, with a tentative D call TRBD2 (5 bases). The CDR3 has 16 amino acids. The ends were cut back, 5 bases at V and 2 bases at J, with 19 bases in the middle. The CDR3 protein is CASSHTRATRPYEQYF. DNA for the CDR3: TGTGCCAGCAGTCATACCCGGGCCACTAGGCCCTACGAGCAGTACTTC.

By its share, this clonotype is large (0.1 to 1%). The chain recombines TRBV7-8 with TRBJ2-5; no clear D. This CDR3 is built from 14 residues. V was pared by 5 bases and J by 10 bases, with 20 bases between. Germline V gives CDR1 SGHVS, CDR2 FQNEAQ. CDR3 sequence reads: CASSPWATPEGQYF. The CDR3 DNA sequence: TGTGCCAGCAGCCCCTGGGCTACCCCAGAAGGCCAGTACTTC.

With regard to this clonotype: A read error may account for a junction end that differs from germline. The chain employs TRBV12-3 or TRBV12-4 and TRBJ1-1; D is unclear. The CDR3 extends over 12 amino acids. The CDR3 region has the DNA TGTGCCAGCAGTTTATGGAACACCGAAGCTTTCTTT. It encodes CASSLWNTEAFF.

CDR3 amino acids: CASIRFQLFRDRGQDEAFF. CDR3 nucleotides: TGTGCCAGCATTAGGTTCCAATTGTTCCGGGACAGGGGGCAGGATGAAGCTTTCTTT. The V call is TRBV6-2 or TRBV6-3, the J call TRBJ1-1, with 12 bases that match TRBD1. There are 19 residues in the CDR3. Trimming removed 7 bases from V and 7 bases from J; junction bases left unmatched: 22. Germline V gene lookup returns CDR1 MNHEY and CDR2 SVGEGT.

This clonotype was counted ten times or more. V gene TRBV7-6 combines with J gene TRBJ2-2; no definite D call. This CDR3 spans 12 amino acids. Deletions cut 6 bases from V and 1 base from J, with 3 bases between. Per the germline V gene, CDR1 is SGHVS and CDR2 is FNYEAQ. CDR3 bases: TGTGCCAGCAGGGAGAACACCGGGGAGCTGTTTTTT. It encodes CASRENTGELFF.

This sequence joins TRBV5-6 and TRBJ2-4; weak D call: TRBD2 (5 bases). Looked up from germline, CDR1 is SGHDT and CDR2 is YYEEEE. Deletions cut 5 bases from V and 8 bases from J, with 26 bases between. The CDR3 length is 17 residues. CDR3 sequence reads: CASSPPSSLSHGDIQYF. The CDR3 DNA is TGTGCCAGCAGTCCCCCAAGCAGCCTTAGCCACGGGGACATTCAGTACTTC.

This sequence joins TRBV29-1 and TRBJ1-1; D might be TRBD1 (5 bases). Germline V lookup: CDR1 SQVTM, CDR2 ANQGSEA. The CDR3 has 13 amino acids. V gave up 7 bases and J gave up 5 bases, with 17 bases separating them. The CDR3 region has the DNA TGCAGCGCCCTGGGAGGGGCTTATACTGAAGCTTTCTTT. Translating it yields CSALGGAYTEAFF.

The chain carries TRBV4-1 and TRBJ2-7; D is possibly TRBD1 or TRBD2 (6 bases each). The CDR3 totals 14 residues. CDR1 and CDR2 from the germline V gene are MGHRA and YSYEKL. V dropped 4 bases and J dropped 3 bases, with 13 bases sitting between them. CDR3 sequence reads: CASSLRDNYYEQYF. The CDR3 DNA reads as TGCGCCAGCAGCCTGCGGGACAATTACTACGAGCAGTACTTC.

The sample holds a few counts of this clonotype. The chain combines TRBV4-1 with TRBJ2-2; D might be TRBD2 (6 bases). V gave up 1 base and J gave up 4 bases, with 16 bases separating them. CDR3 size: 17 residues. Germline V gene sequence: CDR1 MGHRA, CDR2 YSYEKL. The CDR3 sequence: CASSQALPGGGTGELFF. As DNA, the CDR3 is TGCGCCAGCAGCCAAGCCTTACCCGGGGGTGGCACCGGGGAGCTGTTTTTT.